Listed below are T cell receptor beta chains from one sample, sequenced in a study of early T cells in non-severe SARS-CoV-2 infection. Each CDR3 protein is one row after TCRdb ran MiXCR on the 5' RACE reads. The sample includes around 39,000 distinct CDR3 sequences, roughly 7.9% of them seen just once. The specimen comprised whole blood, sampled at baseline. These TCRs come from an adult who was a healthcare worker with PCR-confirmed SARS-CoV-2 infection or an uninfected control (not recorded which). Each CDR3 is given with its conserved first and last residue.

J,V,CDR3
TRBJ2-2,TRBV28,CASSLVRNTGELFF
TRBJ2-5,TRBV20-1,CSAIEDRGWETQYF
TRBJ2-6,TRBV6-2/TRBV6-3,CASSYLASGANVLTF
TRBJ2-5,TRBV11-2,CASSLGDPRQETQYF
TRBJ2-3,TRBV7-9,CASSLVYGVADTQYF
TRBJ2-3,TRBV7-9,CASSEGLAEGNTQYF
TRBJ1-2,TRBV28,CASRPGGVRGYTF
TRBJ2-2,TRBV19,CASRAGRIGASTGELFF
TRBJ2-7,TRBV4-3,CASSHSLTGGYEQYF
TRBJ2-7,TRBV18,CASSPPSGRVPCF
TRBJ1-1,TRBV7-9,CASSSTGPLNTEAFF
TRBJ2-7,TRBV5-1,CATGSGFTHEQYF
TRBJ2-7,TRBV7-2,CASSLEAGDEQYF
TRBJ1-1,TRBV18,CASSPPAGNTEAFF
TRBJ2-1,TRBV7-2,CASSSQGLVRGNEQFF
TRBJ1-1,TRBV11-2,CASSLGGSFMNTEAFF
TRBJ2-7,TRBV7-8,CASSTHQGPSYEQYF
TRBJ2-1,TRBV7-9,CASSLERGPSYNEQFF
TRBJ2-7,TRBV7-9,CASSLEGTSPYEQYF
TRBJ2-3,TRBV6-5,CASRQIYSSTDTQYF
TRBJ2-3,TRBV30,CAWSGGRDTDTQYF
TRBJ1-2,TRBV28,CASRTGATYGYTF
TRBJ2-2,TRBV7-9,CASSFGPGTGETGELFF
TRBJ2-1,TRBV7-2,CASSRLARNNEQFF
TRBJ2-7,TRBV6-5,CASSPGGSREQYF
TRBJ1-5,TRBV20-1,CSAREPPGAAGMPYGNQPQHF
TRBJ2-5,TRBV27,CASSAQGATIETQYF
TRBJ2-7,TRBV6-1,CASSEGVRVYEQYF
TRBJ1-2,TRBV28,CASSLYYGYTF
TRBJ1-1,TRBV5-1,CASSSGQGHTEAFF
TRBJ2-3,TRBV27,CASRKGGAITDTQYF
TRBJ2-1,TRBV2,CASRKRTGGVYNEQFF
TRBJ1-1,TRBV20-1,CSARDGPVNTEAFF
TRBJ2-7,TRBV6-5,CASSSFGTGKYEQYF
TRBJ2-7,TRBV6-5,CASSYSSGSYEQYF
TRBJ2-7,TRBV5-1,CASSRLGGNEQYF
TRBJ2-6,TRBV3-1,CASSPQGLALGANVLTF
TRBJ1-2,TRBV5-1,CASSTGTGGGGYTF
TRBJ2-2,TRBV4-1,CASSQEGTGNTGELFF
TRBJ1-1,TRBV9,CASSASMNTEAFF
TRBJ1-5,TRBV20-1,CSARGEPANQPQHF